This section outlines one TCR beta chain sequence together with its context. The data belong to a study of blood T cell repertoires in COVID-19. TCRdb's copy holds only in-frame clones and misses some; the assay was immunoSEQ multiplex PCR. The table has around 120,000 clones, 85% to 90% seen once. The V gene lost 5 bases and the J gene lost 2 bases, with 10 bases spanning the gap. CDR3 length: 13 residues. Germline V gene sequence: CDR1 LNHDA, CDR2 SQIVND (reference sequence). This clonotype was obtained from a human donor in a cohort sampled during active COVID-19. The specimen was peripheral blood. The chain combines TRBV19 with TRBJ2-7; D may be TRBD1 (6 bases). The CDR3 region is CASSFRQAYEQYF. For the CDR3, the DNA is TGTGCCAGTAGTTTTCGACAGGCCTACGAGCAGTACTTC. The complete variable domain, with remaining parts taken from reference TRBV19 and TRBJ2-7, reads DGGITQSPKYLFRKEGQNVTLSCEQNLNHDAMYWYRQDPGQGLRLIYYSQIVNDFQKGDIAEGYSVSREKKESFPLTVTSAQKNPTAFYLCASSFRQAYEQYFGPGTRLTVT.